A single sample gave rise to the 25 T cell receptor beta chains below, sequenced in a study of shared clonotypes between healthy human individuals. Assay: immunoSEQ multiplex PCR; the TCRdb copy retains only in-frame clones and omits some. Counted here are about 980,000 clones, over 75% occurring once; the ten biggest clones make up about 1.5%. The sequencing sample was made of memory CD4+ T cells sorted from blood. Noted subset: CD45RA-negative fraction. Receptor source: a man aged 18-30 years in good health.

The gene calls are TRBV28 and TRBJ1-4; D uncertain. There are 15 residues in the CDR3. Trimming pared 6 bases from V and 7 bases from J, leaving 18 bases between. Looked up from germline, CDR1 is MDHEN and CDR2 is SYDVKM. The CDR3 loop reads CASSSRPPEREKLFF. CDR3 DNA: TGTGCCAGCAGCTCAAGGCCTCCTGAGCGTGAAAAACTGTTTTTT.

The J gene is TRBJ2-3, the V gene TRBV5-1, with unresolved D. The V end lost 2 bases, the J end lost 6 bases, and 10 bases lay between the germline ends. Germline values: CDR1 SGHRS, CDR2 YFSETQ. There are 13 residues in the CDR3. The CDR3 region has the DNA TGCGCCAGCAGCTTTTTAAGTTCGGATACGCAGTATTTT. It yields the protein CASSFLSSDTQYF.

V is TRBV28 and J is TRBJ2-3; D is undetermined. Germline CDR1 is MDHEN and CDR2 is SYDVKM. V dropped 1 base and J dropped 3 bases, with 8 bases sitting between them. The CDR3 loop spans 14 amino acids. CDR3 bases: TGTGCCAGCAGTTTATTTATTTTGACAGATACGCAGTATTTT. Translation: CASSLFILTDTQYF.

This clone appeared a single time. This chain connects TRBV18 to TRBJ2-3; 10 bases fit TRBD2. There are 16 residues in the CDR3. Germline V gives CDR1 KGHSH, CDR2 LQKENI. V dropped 3 bases and J dropped 2; count of bases not matched to a gene: 5. CDR3 protein: CASSPGSGGNTDTQYF. In nucleotides, the CDR3 is TGTGCCAGCTCACCTGGTAGCGGGGGGAACACAGATACGCAGTATTTT.

In this sample, this clone turned up many times. The same CDR3 can be traced to other DNA sequences in this sample. The chain combines TRBV7-9 with TRBJ2-5; D remains ambiguous. This CDR3 contains 15 residues. The V gene's germline CDR1 is SEHNR and CDR2 FQNEAQ (reference sequence). Trimming removed 2 bases at V and 1 base at J, with 11 bases between. CDR3 in DNA: TGTGCCAGCAGCTTAAGGTTGGTCTCCCAAGAGACCCAGTACTTC. Its protein is CASSLRLVSQETQYF.

This clone was found a few times. The chain couples TRBV29-1 to TRBJ1-5, with a weak D call TRBD1 (6 bases). Germline V gene data show CDR1 as SQVTM and CDR2 as ANQGSEA. CDR3 length: 12 amino acids. Trimming pared 6 bases from V and 10 bases from J, leaving 16 bases between. The CDR3 loop is CSVSDGGSPQHF. CDR3 bases: TGCAGCGTCTCAGATGGGGGCAGTCCCCAGCATTTT.

About this clone itself: At the DNA level, this CDR3 is encoded by other sequences in the same sample as well. V is TRBV6-1 and J is TRBJ2-1, with 9 positions matching TRBD2. Germline-derived CDR1 and CDR2 are MNHNS and SASEGT. The CDR3 is 14 residues long. J was trimmed by 4 bases and V by 4 bases; bases with no gene match: 2. The CDR3: CASSVAGGYNEQFF. CDR3 nucleotide sequence: TGTGCCAGCAGTGTTGCGGGAGGGTACAATGAGCAGTTCTTC.

In this sample, this clone turned up once. This rearrangement joins TRBV9 to TRBJ2-1, with 11 bases that match TRBD2. CDR1 and CDR2 (germline): SGDLS, YYNGEE. J gave up 7 bases and V 3 bases, and 12 bases lay outside the gene matches. The CDR3 extends over 17 amino acids. This CDR3 reads CASSAGTSGVGVNEQFF. DNA for the CDR3: TGTGCCAGCAGCGCCGGGACTAGCGGAGTCGGGGTAAATGAGCAGTTCTTC.

This clone has more than one count but fewer than ten. This rearrangement joins TRBV9 to TRBJ1-5; D not resolved. The V end lost 3 bases, the J end lost 7 bases, and 11 bases lay between the germline ends. The CDR3 has 13 amino acids. Per germline, CDR1 SGDLS and CDR2 YYNGEE. CDR3 region: CASSAAIGQPQHF. CDR3 bases: TGTGCCAGCAGCGCGGCCATAGGGCAGCCCCAGCATTTT.

The V call is TRBV4-3, the J call TRBJ2-1, with 10 bases lining up with TRBD2. Germline loops: CDR1 LGHNA, CDR2 YSLEER. CDR3 size: 17 residues. J lost 5 bases, V lost 0 bases, and 7 bases had no gene match. The CDR3 nucleotides read TGCGCCAGCAGCCAAGATGTTTTTGGACTAGCGGACAATGAGCAGTTCTTC. Translation gives CASSQDVFGLADNEQFF.

As to this clone: Relative to the germline gene, one junction end is altered; a read error may explain this. The V gene is TRBV7-7, the J gene TRBJ2-5; the D gene could be TRBD1 or TRBD2 (5 bases each). CDR3 length: 14 residues. Germline CDR1 and CDR2: SSHAT and FNYEAQ (reference sequence). The CDR3 sequence is CASSQGTTQETQYF. The CDR3 coding sequence is TGTGCTAGCAGCCAAGGGACGACCCAAGAGACCCAGTACTTC.

The chain has TRBV5-1 and TRBJ1-5; maybe TRBD1 (6 bases). The CDR3 spans 15 residues. Germline loops: CDR1 SGHRS, CDR2 YFSETQ. Trimming left V 1 base short and J 2 bases short, with 10 bases between. CDR3 protein: CASSLSAGGNQPQHF. Written as DNA, the CDR3 is TGCGCCAGCAGCTTGAGTGCAGGGGGCAATCAGCCCCAGCATTTT.

This chain uses TRBV5-1 with TRBJ1-6; a weak D match, TRBD1 (5 bases). Trimming removed 0 bases at V and 7 bases at J, with 11 bases between. Germline CDR1 SGHRS, CDR2 YFSETQ. The CDR3 length is 15 residues. As DNA, the CDR3 is TGCGCCAGCAGCTTGGAAGGCAGACAGAATTCACCCCTCCACTTT. It specifies CASSLEGRQNSPLHF.

The chain has TRBV5-4 and TRBJ2-3; D call uncertain. V lost 4 bases, J lost 3 bases, and 18 bases lay in between. Germline-derived CDR1 and CDR2 are SGHNT and YYREEE (reference sequence). The CDR3 sequence is 16 residues long. As DNA, the CDR3 is TGTGCCAGCAGCCCAGGTCCCTTCCTGCAGACAGATACGCAGTATTTT. This codes for CASSPGPFLQTDTQYF.

This clone was picked up a small number of times. The chain has TRBV7-2 and TRBJ2-2, with unresolved D. The germline CDR1 and CDR2 sequences are SGHTA and FQGNSA. The CDR3 sequence is 13 residues long. V was trimmed by 4 bases and J by 5 bases, leaving 8 bases between them. The CDR3 loop is CASSSLRTGELFF. As DNA, the CDR3 is TGTGCCAGCAGCTCCTTGCGTACCGGGGAGCTGTTTTTT.

This clone was recorded only once. This sequence joins TRBV19 and TRBJ2-2; TRBD2 agrees at 7 bases. The CDR3 has 15 residues. Trimming cost V 5 bases and J 5 bases; bases outside gene matches: 8. Germline assignment: CDR1 LNHDA and CDR2 SQIVND (reference sequence). The CDR3, as DNA: TGTGCCAGTAGTGGCACCGGGACTAAGACCGGGGAGCTGTTTTTT. Translated, it gives CASSGTGTKTGELFF.

This clone occurred once. The sample holds other DNA sequences that translate to the same CDR3. The chain combines TRBV5-1 with TRBJ2-2; D gene uncertain. The V gene lost 5 bases and the J gene lost 1 base, with 6 bases spanning the gap. The CDR3 runs 13 residues. The germline V gene has CDR1 SGHRS and CDR2 YFSETQ. The CDR3 DNA is TGCGCCAGCAGTTCCAGGAACACCGGGGAGCTGTTTTTT. It specifies CASSSRNTGELFF.

This clone has more than one count but fewer than ten. The rearrangement uses TRBV4-1 and TRBJ1-3, with a tentative D call TRBD1 (6 bases). CDR1 is MGHRA, CDR2 YSYEKL, per germline. The CDR3 is made up of 16 amino acids. V was cut by 3 bases and J by 7 bases, with 19 bases left in between. The CDR3 is CASSHGSGVTGNTIYF. The CDR3 DNA is TGCGCCAGCAGCCACGGTTCCGGAGTAACAGGGAACACCATATATTTT.

CDR3 in amino acids: CASRRTGFNTEAFF. CDR3 DNA: TGTGCCAGCAGGCGTACAGGATTCAACACTGAAGCTTTCTTT. The chain recombines TRBV27 with TRBJ1-1; possibly TRBD1 for D (5 bases). The CDR3 loop spans 14 amino acids. Deletions cut 6 bases from V and 2 bases from J, with 13 bases between. CDR1 MNHEY and CDR2 SMNVEV come from the germline V gene (reference sequence).

This clone has a handful of counts. This rearrangement joins TRBV6-5 to TRBJ2-1, with D perhaps matching TRBD2 (5 bases). From germline, CDR1 is MNHEY and CDR2 SVGAGI. Trimming took off 11 bases at V and 5 bases at J, with 7 bases between the two ends. The CDR3 contains 10 residues. CDR3 nucleotides: TGTGCCTCCGGGGACAATGAGCAGTTCTTC. Translating it yields CASGDNEQFF.

The chain uses TRBV4-1 and TRBJ1-6, with D unresolved. V was shortened by 0 bases and J by 4 bases, with 7 bases between the two germline ends. CDR3 length: 15 residues. Germline assignment: CDR1 MGHRA and CDR2 YSYEKL. The CDR3 DNA follows: TGCGCCAGCAGCCAAGAATGGGGTTATAATTCACCCCTCCACTTT. Translated: CASSQEWGYNSPLHF.

As concerns this clone: Germline is not matched at one junction end, which may reflect a read error. V and J are TRBV30 and TRBJ1-1, with TRBD1 identical over 7 bases. The CDR3 is made up of 13 amino acids. Germline V lookup: CDR1 GTSNPN, CDR2 SVGIG (reference sequence). The CDR3 nucleotides read TGTGCCGGGAGGACAGGCAAAAACACTGAAGCTTTCTTT. It is translated as CAGRTGKNTEAFF.

The chain employs TRBV27 and TRBJ2-5, with 13 positions matching TRBD2. V dropped 5 bases and J dropped 7; count of bases not matched to a gene: 4. The germline V gene encodes CDR1 MNHEY and CDR2 SMNVEV (reference sequence). The CDR3 is 14 amino acids. The CDR3 DNA reads as TGTGCCAGCAGTCCGAGGACTAGCGGGGGGACCCAGTACTTC. Translated, it gives CASSPRTSGGTQYF.

The chain carries TRBV9 and TRBJ2-2; TRBD2 matches 8 bases. CDR3 length: 15 amino acids. Germline V gene lookup returns CDR1 SGDLS and CDR2 YYNGEE. With V trimmed by 4 bases and J by 4 bases, 6 bases remained unmatched. The CDR3 coding sequence is TGTGCCAGCAGCCAGTCACTAGCGGTCACCGGGGAGCTGTTTTTT. Amino acid sequence: CASSQSLAVTGELFF.

This rearrangement joins TRBV19 to TRBJ1-1, with a weak D call TRBD1 (6 bases). This CDR3 region has 15 residues. Trimming removed 5 bases from V and 8 bases from J, with 21 bases in between. CDR1 is LNHDA and CDR2 is SQIVND in the germline V gene (reference sequence). CDR3 sequence (DNA): TGTGCCAGTAGTTTCCGGGACAAGAGGTCCGCCGAAGCTTTCTTT. This sequence encodes CASSFRDKRSAEAFF. Using reference TRBV19 and TRBJ1-1 for the parts outside the CDR3, the full variable domain is DGGITQSPKYLFRKEGQNVTLSCEQNLNHDAMYWYRQDPGQGLRLIYYSQIVNDFQKGDIAEGYSVSREKKESFPLTVTSAQKNPTAFYLCASSFRDKRSAEAFFGQGTRLTVV.